This T cell receptor (beta chain) appears in the sequencing data of a study of cytomegalovirus exposure and HLA in healthy donors. Study results and limitations: Generally TCR sequences proved uncommon, though certain public TCRs appeared in numerous donors. The authors assumed roughly uniform sequencing depth across donors for presence/absence analyses. Among the CMV-associated chains, a few were confirmed in vitro as specific for CMV antigens.

Turning to this clone: Its antigen is currently unknown. The sample contains more than one DNA sequence encoding this CDR3.

The PCR contained 60 Vbeta and 13 Jbeta primers. Sequenced by immunoSEQ multiplex PCR; TCRdb stores in-frame clones only, minus some. The sample lists about 100,000 clones; 74% were seen once. CDR1 SGHRS and CDR2 YFSETQ come from the germline V gene. CDR3 size: 15 residues. Between the trimmed V and J ends, which lost 0 bases and 0 bases, there was a span of 7 bases. The source of this sequence is a man in his forties or fifties in good health and CMV-seropositive. This chain joins TRBV5-1 and TRBJ2-1; D uncertain. Sequenced input: PBMCs. The CDR3 DNA reads TGCGCCAGCAGCTTGGGAGGAAGCTCCTACAATGAGCAGTTCTTC. Its protein product is CASSLGGSSYNEQFF.